There are a few counts of the clone carrying this T cell receptor (beta chain). The sample is drawn from a study of blood T cell repertoires in COVID-19. This table comes from immunoSEQ multiplex PCR, and its TCRdb copy is limited to in-frame clones, with some not included. The repertoire holds 200,000 to 250,000 clones, with 81% as singletons. Germline-derived CDR1 and CDR2 are MNHEY and SVGAGI. V lost 4 bases and J lost 5, with 16 bases in between. The CDR3 spans 15 residues. V and J are TRBV6-5 and TRBJ2-3; D not resolved. Sequenced input: PBMCs or T cells enriched from blood (not recorded which). The clonotype comes from a woman aged 50 to 60 with acute COVID-19. The CDR3 loop is CASSSLFMSQDTQYF. In DNA, the CDR3 is TGTGCCAGCAGTTCGCTATTCATGTCCCAAGATACGCAGTATTTT.